This TCR beta chain was retrieved from a study of shared clonotypes between healthy human individuals. In the CD4+ fraction, cells were divided into CD45RA+ naive and CD45RA-negative memory subsets. V lost 1 base and J lost 0, with 8 bases in between. Looked up from germline, CDR1 is SGHAT and CDR2 is FQNNGV. The CDR3 totals 15 residues. This clone was found once. Its specificity is unknown. The assay ran at deep level. The protocol was immunoSEQ multiplex PCR, while the TCRdb copy is restricted to in-frame clones and leaves out a portion. The sample lists over 2 million clones; around 95% were seen once. The study's findings and limits: Sequencing of the sorted subsets was shown by rarefaction to be incomplete despite large depth.

The rearrangement links TRBV11-2 to TRBJ2-3; D is unresolved. Material: naive CD4+ T cells sorted from blood. Subset defined: CD45RA+ positively selected. The clonotype originates from a man younger than 35 in good health. CDR3 sequence reads: CASSLGTKSTDTQYF. As DNA, the CDR3 is TGTGCCAGCAGCTTAGGAACGAAGAGCACAGATACGCAGTATTTT.